Below are 20 T cell receptor beta chains sequenced from a single sample in a study of beta chain features in type 1 diabetes. Expressed TCRB transcripts were sequenced because the entire RNA isolate underwent reverse transcription. Produced via immunoSEQ multiplex PCR; TCRdb's table is partial and in-frame only. The repertoire has 300,000 to 400,000 clones, around 10% of them found once; the top ten carry around 0.66%. These receptors have no identified antigens. Study findings and constraints: All four CD4+ subsets of Type 1 diabetes patients contained TCRB CDR3s that were moderately but significantly shorter.

The sample was central memory CD4+ T cells from blood. All receptors come from a man aged 25 to 40 with type 1 diabetes.

A word on this clone: Given a far larger clone just one base away, this is likely a sequencing read error. The V gene is TRBV29-1, the J gene TRBJ2-6; possible D gene TRBD2, 5 bases. Germline assignment: CDR1 SQVTM and CDR2 ANQGSEA. The CDR3 loop spans 15 amino acids. The DNA of the CDR3 is TGCTGCGTTGTGGAGGCTAGCTCTGGGGCCAACGTCCTGACTTTC. It translates to CCVVEASSGANVLTF. The variable domain in full, completed from reference TRBV29-1 and TRBJ2-6, reads SAVISQKPSRDICQRGTSLTIQCQVDSQVTMMFWYRQQPGQSLTLIATANQGSEATYESGFVIDKFPISRPNLTFSTLTVSNMSPEDSSIYLCCVVEASSGANVLTFGAGSRLTVL.

The J gene is TRBJ2-5, the V gene TRBV11-2; no firm D call. With 1 base removed from V and 6 bases from J, the gap between germline ends came to 12 bases. The CDR3 contains 14 residues. From germline, CDR1 is SGHAT and CDR2 FQNNGV. CDR3 residues: CASSLAAGAQTQYF. The CDR3 DNA reads TGTGCCAGCAGCTTAGCCGCAGGTGCTCAGACCCAGTACTTC.

The rearrangement joins TRBV19 to TRBJ1-1, with D perhaps TRBD1 (6 bases). CDR1 is LNHDA and CDR2 is SQIVND in the germline V gene (reference sequence). The CDR3 has 16 amino acids. Trimming stripped 3 bases from V and 5 bases from J, with 19 bases between. CDR3 nucleotide sequence: TGTGCCAGTAGTATGAGAGCGGGGGCGGTGCAGACTGAAGCTTTCTTT. It is translated as CASSMRAGAVQTEAFF.

This clone was recorded at least ten times. The chain links TRBV7-9 to TRBJ2-1; D not certain. V shed 5 bases and J shed 11 bases, with 4 bases lying between them. The CDR3 extends over 9 amino acids. CDR1 is SEHNR, CDR2 FQNEAQ, per germline (reference sequence). CDR3 sequence reads: CASSTQQFF. CDR3 sequence (DNA): TGTGCCAGCAGCACGCAGCAGTTCTTC.

V gene TRBV5-6 combines with J gene TRBJ2-7, with D uncertain. The V gene's germline CDR1 is SGHDT and CDR2 YYEEEE. Trimming stripped 1 base from V and 7 bases from J, with 15 bases between. This CDR3 has 14 residues. The CDR3 DNA follows: TGTGCCAGCAGCTTGTGGGCGTCGGATTCTGAGCAGTACTTC. This encodes CASSLWASDSEQYF.

This chain connects TRBV2 to TRBJ1-1, with TRBD1 matching over 8 bases. The V gene end was trimmed by 5 bases and the J gene end by 0 bases; junction bases not matched to a gene: 5. This CDR3 has 15 residues. The germline V gene has CDR1 SNHLY and CDR2 FYNNEI. The CDR3 here is CASSRQGLMNTEAFF. CDR3 coding DNA: TGTGCCAGCAGTCGACAGGGGCTCATGAACACTGAAGCTTTCTTT. The variable domain in full, with the rest retrieved from reference TRBV2 and TRBJ1-1, is EPEVTQTPSHQVTQMGQEVILRCVPISNHLYFYWYRQILGQKVEFLVSFYNNEISEKSEIFDDQFSVERPDGSNFTLKIRSTKLEDSAMYFCASSRQGLMNTEAFFGQGTRLTVV.

This CDR3 reads CATQGAGDTEAFF. In DNA, the CDR3 is TGTGCCACCCAGGGGGCAGGTGACACTGAAGCTTTCTTT. The chain uses TRBV6-5 and TRBJ1-1, with 8 bases aligning to TRBD1. With 10 bases clipped from V and 3 bases from J, the junction kept 7 bases outside the gene matches. The CDR3 runs to 13 residues. Germline CDR1 MNHEY, CDR2 SVGAGI.

The chain links TRBV5-1 to TRBJ2-7; possibly TRBD2 for D (6 bases). The CDR3 runs 14 residues. From germline, CDR1 is SGHRS and CDR2 YFSETQ. Between the trimmed V and J ends, which lost 4 bases and 7 bases, there was a span of 18 bases. The CDR3 loop reads CASSPGSGFGEQYF. The CDR3 coding sequence is TGCGCCAGCAGCCCCGGGAGCGGATTTGGGGAGCAGTACTTC.

The V call is TRBV5-1, the J call TRBJ1-2, with no clear D. Germline CDR1 is SGHRS and CDR2 is YFSETQ. The CDR3 sequence is 14 residues long. The ends were cut back, 6 bases at V and 5 bases at J, with 17 bases in the middle. CDR3 nucleotides: TGCGCCAGCACCGATGGTTTACGGGAGTATGGCTACACCTTC. Its translation is CASTDGLREYGYTF.

This clone was picked up a small number of times. This chain links TRBV19 with TRBJ1-1; 9 bases agree with TRBD1. Germline CDR1 reads LNHDA; CDR2 reads SQIVND (reference sequence). The CDR3 has 12 amino acids. J lost 7 bases, V lost 4 bases, and 1 base had no gene match. The CDR3 DNA sequence: TGTGCCAGTAGTACGGGACAGGGTGAAGCTTTCTTT. It yields the protein CASSTGQGEAFF. The entire variable domain, with the rest obtained from reference TRBV19 and TRBJ1-1, is as follows: DGGITQSPKYLFRKEGQNVTLSCEQNLNHDAMYWYRQDPGQGLRLIYYSQIVNDFQKGDIAEGYSVSREKKESFPLTVTSAQKNPTAFYLCASSTGQGEAFFGQGTRLTVV.

The chain carries TRBV14 and TRBJ1-1, with D hard to call. The CDR3 spans 14 residues. CDR1 and CDR2 from the germline V gene are SGHDN and FVKESK. V was pared by 2 bases and J by 3 bases, with 10 bases between. CDR3 nucleotides: TGTGCCAGCAGCCAACTCGGCGGGGACACTGAAGCTTTCTTT. It codes for CASSQLGGDTEAFF. Filled out from reference TRBV14 and TRBJ1-1, the complete variable domain reads EAGVTQFPSHSVIEKGQTVTLRCDPISGHDNLYWYRRVMGKEIKFLLHFVKESKQDESGMPNNRFLAERTGGTYSTLKVQPAELEDSGVYFCASSQLGGDTEAFFGQGTRLTVV.

The chain carries TRBV6-6 and TRBJ2-5; D is undetermined. The CDR3 loop spans 12 amino acids. Germline-derived CDR1 and CDR2 are MNHNY and SVGAGI (reference sequence). V was pared by 5 bases and J by 9 bases, with 13 bases between. In DNA form, the CDR3 reads TGTGCCAGCAGTCTGGACGGTTTGGCCCAGTACTTC. Amino acids: CASSLDGLAQYF.

This clone has a handful of counts. The rearrangement links TRBV29-1 to TRBJ2-5; 8 bases are shared with TRBD2. Germline CDR1 is SQVTM and CDR2 is ANQGSEA. The trim removed 6 bases at V and 4 bases at J, leaving 7 bases unmatched. CDR3 length: 13 residues. Written as DNA, the CDR3 is TGCAGCGTGGGGGCTCTAGCGGGAGAGACCCAGTACTTC. Its protein is CSVGALAGETQYF.

This clone was detected a few times. This chain's CDR3 is CASSLTSGDTDTQYF. CDR3 in DNA: TGTGCCAGCAGCTTGACTAGCGGGGACACAGATACGCAGTATTTT. V and J are TRBV5-4 and TRBJ2-3, with TRBD2 identical over 10 bases. In germline, CDR1 is SGHNT, CDR2 YYREEE (reference sequence). The CDR3 has 15 amino acids. J was trimmed by 2 bases and V by 1 base; bases with no gene match: 1.

In this sample, this clone turned up a few times. The chain is built from TRBV7-2 and TRBJ1-4, with 9 bases aligning to TRBD1. There are 14 residues in the CDR3. Germline V CDR1 and CDR2: SGHTA, FQGNSA. The V and J ends lost 3 bases and 7 bases, in that order; junction bases with no gene match: 3. The CDR3 region has the DNA TGTGCCAGCAGCTTGGGACAGGGAAGTGAAAAACTGTTTTTT. Translation gives CASSLGQGSEKLFF. Using reference TRBV7-2 and TRBJ1-4 for the parts outside the CDR3, the full variable domain is GAGVSQSPSNKVTEKGKDVELRCDPISGHTALYWYRQSLGQGLEFLIYFQGNSAPDKSGLPSDRFSAERTGGSVSTLTIQRTQQEDSAVYLCASSLGQGSEKLFFGSGTQLSVL.

This clone was observed a few times. The gene calls are TRBV7-6 and TRBJ2-3; maybe TRBD2 (5 bases). This CDR3 has 13 residues. V dropped 3 bases and J dropped 2 bases, with 6 bases sitting between them. Germline V gives CDR1 SGHVS, CDR2 FNYEAQ. The CDR3 spells CASSFGDTDTQYF. The DNA for the CDR3 is TGTGCCAGCAGCTTCGGGGACACAGATACGCAGTATTTT.

This clone was counted only a few times. The chain joins TRBV28 to TRBJ1-5; D not certain. V lost 1 base and J 0 bases, leaving 4 bases between the germline ends. The CDR3 spans 14 residues. Germline V gene sequence: CDR1 MDHEN, CDR2 SYDVKM. This CDR3 reads CASSLSNSNQPQHF. The CDR3 DNA is TGTGCCAGCAGTTTATCCAATAGCAATCAGCCCCAGCATTTT. Drawing the rest from reference TRBV28 and TRBJ1-5, the complete variable domain is DVKVTQSSRYLVKRTGEKVFLECVQDMDHENMFWYRQDPGLGLRLIYFSYDVKMKEKGDIPEGYSVSREKKERFSLILESASTNQTSMYLCASSLSNSNQPQHFGDGTRLSIL.

This clone has just a few counts. This chain connects TRBV4-1 to TRBJ1-1; D call uncertain. Germline V gene sequence: CDR1 MGHRA, CDR2 YSYEKL. Between the trimmed V and J ends, which lost 6 bases and 0 bases, there was a span of 11 bases. This CDR3 is built from 14 residues. The CDR3 bases are TGCGCCAGCAGTACCGGACGGGTGAACACTGAAGCTTTCTTT. Translating it yields CASSTGRVNTEAFF.

The rearrangement links TRBV5-1 to TRBJ2-2; the D is unclear. The germline V gene has CDR1 SGHRS and CDR2 YFSETQ. The CDR3 runs 15 residues. The germline V and J ends were trimmed by 0 bases and 0 bases, with 6 bases remaining between them. CDR3 amino acids: CASSLDSPNTGELFF. The CDR3 nucleotides read TGCGCCAGCAGCTTGGACAGTCCGAACACCGGGGAGCTGTTTTTT.

CDR3 sequence reads: CASRPGRQWVDTQYF. In DNA form, the CDR3 reads TGTGCCAGCAGACCGGGACGGCAATGGGTAGATACGCAGTATTTT. The rearrangement joins TRBV6-6 to TRBJ2-3; perhaps D is TRBD1 or TRBD2 (5 bases each). V lost 6 bases to trimming and J lost 5 bases, with 18 bases between them. The germline V gene has CDR1 MNHNY and CDR2 SVGAGI (reference sequence). The CDR3 totals 15 residues.